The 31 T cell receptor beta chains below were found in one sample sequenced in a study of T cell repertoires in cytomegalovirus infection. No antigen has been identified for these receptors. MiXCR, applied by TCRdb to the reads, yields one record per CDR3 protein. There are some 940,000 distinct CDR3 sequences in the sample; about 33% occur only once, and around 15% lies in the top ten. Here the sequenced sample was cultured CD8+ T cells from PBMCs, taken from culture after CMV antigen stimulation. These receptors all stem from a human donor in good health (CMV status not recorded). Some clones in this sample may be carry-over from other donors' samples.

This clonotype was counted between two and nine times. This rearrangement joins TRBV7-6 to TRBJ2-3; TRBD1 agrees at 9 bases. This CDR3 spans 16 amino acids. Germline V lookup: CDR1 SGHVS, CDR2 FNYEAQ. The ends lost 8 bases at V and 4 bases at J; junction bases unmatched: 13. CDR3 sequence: CASDPPGQGGADTQYF. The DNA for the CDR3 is TGTGCCAGCGACCCCCCGGGACAGGGAGGCGCAGATACGCAGTATTTT.

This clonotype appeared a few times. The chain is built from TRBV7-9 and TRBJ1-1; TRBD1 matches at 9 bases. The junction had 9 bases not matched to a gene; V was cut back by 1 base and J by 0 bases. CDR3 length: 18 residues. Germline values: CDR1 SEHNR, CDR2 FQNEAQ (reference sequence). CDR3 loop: CASSLVRTGADLNTEAFF. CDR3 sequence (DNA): TGTGCCAGCAGCTTAGTTCGGACAGGGGCCGATCTGAACACTGAAGCTTTCTTT.

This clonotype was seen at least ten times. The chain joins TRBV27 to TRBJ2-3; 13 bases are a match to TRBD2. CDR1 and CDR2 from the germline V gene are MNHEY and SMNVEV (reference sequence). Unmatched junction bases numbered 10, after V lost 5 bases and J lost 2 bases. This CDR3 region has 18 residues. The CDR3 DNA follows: TGTGCCAGCAGTGCCAGACTAGCGGGGGGCTTCGACACAGATACGCAGTATTTT. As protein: CASSARLAGGFDTDTQYF.

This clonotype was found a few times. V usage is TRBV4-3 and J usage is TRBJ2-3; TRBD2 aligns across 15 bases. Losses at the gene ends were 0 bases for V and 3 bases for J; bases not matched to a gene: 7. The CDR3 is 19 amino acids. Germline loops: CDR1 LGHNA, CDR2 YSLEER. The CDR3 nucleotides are TGCGCCAGCAGCCAAGATGGACTAGCGGGGGGGCAGGGAACAGATACGCAGTATTTT. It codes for CASSQDGLAGGQGTDTQYF.

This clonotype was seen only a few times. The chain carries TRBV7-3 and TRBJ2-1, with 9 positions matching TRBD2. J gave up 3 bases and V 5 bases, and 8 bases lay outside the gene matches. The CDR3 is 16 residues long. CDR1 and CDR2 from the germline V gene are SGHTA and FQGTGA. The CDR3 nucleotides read TGTGCCAGCAGCCGTTTAGCGGGGGCAAACTACAATGAGCAGTTCTTC. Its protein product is CASSRLAGANYNEQFF.

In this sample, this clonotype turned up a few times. CDR3 coding DNA: TGTGCCAGCAGCTTGTATAGGAAAGGGGAGGAGGGAAACACCGGGGAGCTGTTTTTT. Translation gives CASSLYRKGEEGNTGELFF. The chain links TRBV7-9 to TRBJ2-2; perhaps TRBD2 as D (6 bases). Germline CDR1 is SEHNR and CDR2 is FQNEAQ (reference sequence). The CDR3 has 19 residues. V was trimmed by 3 bases and J by 2 bases, leaving 22 bases between them.

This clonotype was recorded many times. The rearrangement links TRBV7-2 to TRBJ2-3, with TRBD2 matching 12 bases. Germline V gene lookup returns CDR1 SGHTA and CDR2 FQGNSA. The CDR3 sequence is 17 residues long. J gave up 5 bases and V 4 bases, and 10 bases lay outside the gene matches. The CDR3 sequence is CASSSLSSGGARDTQYF. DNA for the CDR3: TGTGCCAGCAGCTCTCTCTCTAGCGGGGGGGCAAGAGATACGCAGTATTTT. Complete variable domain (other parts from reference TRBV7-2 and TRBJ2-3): GAGVSQSPSNKVTEKGKDVELRCDPISGHTALYWYRQSLGQGLEFLIYFQGNSAPDKSGLPSDRFSAERTGGSVSTLTIQRTQQEDSAVYLCASSSLSSGGARDTQYFGPGTRLTVL.

The CDR3 sequence is CASSSFDAFYEQYF. The CDR3 DNA sequence: TGTGCCAGCAGTTCATTTGACGCCTTCTACGAGCAGTACTTC. The chain is built from TRBV27 and TRBJ2-7; D ambiguous. Germline values: CDR1 MNHEY, CDR2 SMNVEV (reference sequence). This CDR3 comprises 14 residues. V lost 4 bases to trimming and J lost 3 bases, with 13 bases between them.

The CDR3 is CASSLSEISSYEQYF. The CDR3 nucleotides read TGTGCCAGCAGCTTGTCGGAGATCAGCTCCTACGAGCAGTACTTC. The rearrangement links TRBV5-4 to TRBJ2-7; no clear D. V lost 1 base and J 0 bases, leaving 11 bases between the germline ends. CDR1 and CDR2 (germline): SGHNT, YYREEE (reference sequence). The CDR3 length is 15 residues.

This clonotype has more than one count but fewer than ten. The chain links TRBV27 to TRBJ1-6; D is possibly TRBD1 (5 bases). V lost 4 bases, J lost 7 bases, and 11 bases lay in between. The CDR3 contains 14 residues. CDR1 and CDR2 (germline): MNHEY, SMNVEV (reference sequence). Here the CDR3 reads CASSSPGPNSPLHF. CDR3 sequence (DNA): TGTGCCAGCAGTTCTCCGGGGCCGAATTCACCCCTCCACTTT.

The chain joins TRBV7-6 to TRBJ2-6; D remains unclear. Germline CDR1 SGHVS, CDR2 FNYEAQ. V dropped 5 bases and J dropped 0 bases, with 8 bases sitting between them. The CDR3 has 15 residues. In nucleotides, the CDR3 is TGTGCCAGCAGCACCCTTTACTCTGGGGCCAACGTCCTGACTTTC. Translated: CASSTLYSGANVLTF.

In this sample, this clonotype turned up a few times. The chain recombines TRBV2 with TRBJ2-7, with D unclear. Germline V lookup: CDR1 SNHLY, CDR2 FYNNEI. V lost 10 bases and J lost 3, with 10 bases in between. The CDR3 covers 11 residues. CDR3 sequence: CATSGSYEQYF. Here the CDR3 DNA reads TGTGCCACTTCGGGCAGCTACGAGCAGTACTTC.

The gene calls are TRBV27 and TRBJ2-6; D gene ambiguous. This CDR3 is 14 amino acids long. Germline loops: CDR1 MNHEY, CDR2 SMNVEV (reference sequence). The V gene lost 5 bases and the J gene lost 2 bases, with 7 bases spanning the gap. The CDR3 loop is CASSAWTGANVLTF. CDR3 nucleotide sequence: TGTGCCAGCAGTGCATGGACTGGGGCCAACGTCCTGACTTTC.

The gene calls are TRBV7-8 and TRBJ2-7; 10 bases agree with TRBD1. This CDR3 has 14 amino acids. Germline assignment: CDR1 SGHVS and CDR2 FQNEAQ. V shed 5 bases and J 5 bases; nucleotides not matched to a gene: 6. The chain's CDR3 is CASSGTGAFDEQYV. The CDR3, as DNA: TGTGCCAGCAGCGGGACAGGGGCTTTCGACGAGCAGTACGTC.

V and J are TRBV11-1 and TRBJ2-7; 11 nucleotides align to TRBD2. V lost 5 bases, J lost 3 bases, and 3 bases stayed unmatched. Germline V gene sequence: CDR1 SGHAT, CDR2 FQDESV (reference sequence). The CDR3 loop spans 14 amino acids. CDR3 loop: CASSRTSGYYEQYV. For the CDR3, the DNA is TGTGCCAGCAGCCGGACTAGCGGGTACTACGAGCAGTACGTC.

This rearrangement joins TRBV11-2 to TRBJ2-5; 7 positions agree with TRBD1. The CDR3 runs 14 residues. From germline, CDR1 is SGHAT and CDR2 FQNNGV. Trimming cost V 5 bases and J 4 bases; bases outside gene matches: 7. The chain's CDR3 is CASSPGGEGETQYF. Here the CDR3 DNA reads TGTGCCAGCAGCCCAGGGGGAGAGGGAGAGACCCAGTACTTC.

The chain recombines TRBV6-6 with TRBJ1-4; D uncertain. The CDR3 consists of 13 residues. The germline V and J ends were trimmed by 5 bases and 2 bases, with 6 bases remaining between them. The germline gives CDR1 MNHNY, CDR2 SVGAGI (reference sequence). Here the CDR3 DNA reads TGTGCCAGCAGTCCCCGTACTAATGAAAAACTGTTTTTT. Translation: CASSPRTNEKLFF.

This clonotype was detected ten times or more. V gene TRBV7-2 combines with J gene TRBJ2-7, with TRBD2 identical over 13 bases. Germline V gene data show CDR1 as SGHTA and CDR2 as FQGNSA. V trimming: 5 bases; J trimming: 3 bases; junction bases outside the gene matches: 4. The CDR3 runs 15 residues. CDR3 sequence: CASSHRTSGGYEQYF. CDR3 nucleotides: TGTGCCAGCAGCCATCGGACTAGCGGGGGCTACGAGCAGTACTTC.

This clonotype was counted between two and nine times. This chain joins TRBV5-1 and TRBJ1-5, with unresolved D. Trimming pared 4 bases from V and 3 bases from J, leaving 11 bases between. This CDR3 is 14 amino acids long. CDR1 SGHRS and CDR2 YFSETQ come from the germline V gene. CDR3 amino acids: CASSLGANNQPQHF. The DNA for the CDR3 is TGCGCCAGCAGCCTGGGCGCCAACAATCAGCCCCAGCATTTT.

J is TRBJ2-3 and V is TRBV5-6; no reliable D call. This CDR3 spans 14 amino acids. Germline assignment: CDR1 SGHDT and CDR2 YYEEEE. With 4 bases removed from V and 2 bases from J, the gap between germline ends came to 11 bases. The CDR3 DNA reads TGTGCCAGCAGCCTCCGGGTTCCCACAGATACGCAGTATTTT. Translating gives CASSLRVPTDTQYF.

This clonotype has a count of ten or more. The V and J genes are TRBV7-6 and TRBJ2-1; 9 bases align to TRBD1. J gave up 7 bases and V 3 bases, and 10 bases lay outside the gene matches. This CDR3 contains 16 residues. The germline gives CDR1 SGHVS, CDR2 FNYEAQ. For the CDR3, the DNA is TGTGCCAGCAGCTTCTACGGACAGGGGACAGTAAATGAGCAGTTCTTC. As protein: CASSFYGQGTVNEQFF.

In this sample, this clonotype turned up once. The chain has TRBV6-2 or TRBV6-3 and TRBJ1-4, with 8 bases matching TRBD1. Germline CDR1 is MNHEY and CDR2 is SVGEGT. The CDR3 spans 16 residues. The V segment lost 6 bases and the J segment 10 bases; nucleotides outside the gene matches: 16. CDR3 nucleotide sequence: TGTGCCAGCAGAAGGGACCGGGGACAGGAAGCAGGAAAACTGTTTTTT. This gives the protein CASRRDRGQEAGKLFF.

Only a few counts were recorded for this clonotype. As DNA, the CDR3 is TGTGCCAGTAGTATCTGGGACAGGGGGGCTGAAGCTTTCTTT. The encoded protein is CASSIWDRGAEAFF. This chain links TRBV19 with TRBJ1-1; TRBD1 matches 11 bases. CDR3 length equals 14 residues. Germline CDR1 and CDR2: LNHDA and SQIVND (reference sequence). The V segment lost 3 bases and the J segment 6 bases; nucleotides outside the gene matches: 3. The full variable domain, completed using reference TRBV19 and TRBJ1-1, is DGGITQSPKYLFRKEGQNVTLSCEQNLNHDAMYWYRQDPGQGLRLIYYSQIVNDFQKGDIAEGYSVSREKKESFPLTVTSAQKNPTAFYLCASSIWDRGAEAFFGQGTRLTVV.

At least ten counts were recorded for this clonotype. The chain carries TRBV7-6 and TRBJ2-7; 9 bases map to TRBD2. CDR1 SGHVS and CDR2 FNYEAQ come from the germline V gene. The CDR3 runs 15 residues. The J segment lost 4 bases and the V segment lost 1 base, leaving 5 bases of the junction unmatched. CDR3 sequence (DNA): TGTGCCAGCAGCTTAGGGGGACTAGCATCATACGAGCAGTACTTC. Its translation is CASSLGGLASYEQYF.

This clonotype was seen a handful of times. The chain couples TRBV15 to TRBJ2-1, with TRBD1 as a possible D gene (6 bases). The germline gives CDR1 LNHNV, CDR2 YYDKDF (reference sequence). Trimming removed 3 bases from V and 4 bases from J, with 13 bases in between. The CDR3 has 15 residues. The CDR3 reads CATSSTTQGYNEQFF. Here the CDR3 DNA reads TGTGCCACCAGCAGTACTACACAGGGATACAATGAGCAGTTCTTC.

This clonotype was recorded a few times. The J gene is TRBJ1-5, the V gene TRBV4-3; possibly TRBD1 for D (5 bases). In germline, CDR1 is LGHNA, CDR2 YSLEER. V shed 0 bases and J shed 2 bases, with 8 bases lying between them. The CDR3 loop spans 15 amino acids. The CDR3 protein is CASSQEPGGNQPQHF. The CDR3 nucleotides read TGCGCCAGCAGCCAAGAACCGGGGGGCAATCAGCCCCAGCATTTT.

In DNA, the CDR3 is TGTGCCAGCAGTGAATATATTCTCACACCAACTAATGAAAAACTGTTTTTT. It encodes CASSEYILTPTNEKLFF. The rearrangement joins TRBV25-1 to TRBJ1-4; D unresolved. Deletions cut 0 bases from V and 0 bases from J, with 11 bases between. Germline CDR1 reads MGHDK; CDR2 reads SYGVNS. The CDR3 is made up of 17 amino acids.

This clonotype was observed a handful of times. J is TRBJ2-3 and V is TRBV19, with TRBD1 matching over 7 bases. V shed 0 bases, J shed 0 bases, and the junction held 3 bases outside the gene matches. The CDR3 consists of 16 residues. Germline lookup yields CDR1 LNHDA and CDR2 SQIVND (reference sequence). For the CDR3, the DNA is TGTGCCAGTAGTATAGAGCCGGGACAGAGCACAGATACGCAGTATTTT. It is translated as CASSIEPGQSTDTQYF. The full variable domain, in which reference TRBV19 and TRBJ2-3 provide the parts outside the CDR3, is DGGITQSPKYLFRKEGQNVTLSCEQNLNHDAMYWYRQDPGQGLRLIYYSQIVNDFQKGDIAEGYSVSREKKESFPLTVTSAQKNPTAFYLCASSIEPGQSTDTQYFGPGTRLTVL.

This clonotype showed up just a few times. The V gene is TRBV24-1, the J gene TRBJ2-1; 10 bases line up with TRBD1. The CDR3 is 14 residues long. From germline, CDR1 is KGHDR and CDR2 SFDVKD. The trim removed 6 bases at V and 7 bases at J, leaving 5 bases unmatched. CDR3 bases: TGTGCCACCAGTTTGGGACAGGGGCAAAATGAGCAGTTCTTC. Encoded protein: CATSLGQGQNEQFF.

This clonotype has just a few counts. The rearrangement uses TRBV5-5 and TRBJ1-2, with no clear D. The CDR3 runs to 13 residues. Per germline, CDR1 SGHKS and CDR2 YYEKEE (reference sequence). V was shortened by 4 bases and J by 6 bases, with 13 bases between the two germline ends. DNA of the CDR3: TGTGCCAGCAGCGGCGACGGGCGAGATGGCTACACCTTC. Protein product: CASSGDGRDGYTF.

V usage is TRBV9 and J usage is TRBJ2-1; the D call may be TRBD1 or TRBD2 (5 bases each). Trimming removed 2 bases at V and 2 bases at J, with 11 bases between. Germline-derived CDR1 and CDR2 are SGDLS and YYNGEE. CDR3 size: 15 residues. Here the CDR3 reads CASSVGTYTYNEQFF. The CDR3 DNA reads TGTGCCAGCAGCGTGGGGACCTACACCTACAATGAGCAGTTCTTC.